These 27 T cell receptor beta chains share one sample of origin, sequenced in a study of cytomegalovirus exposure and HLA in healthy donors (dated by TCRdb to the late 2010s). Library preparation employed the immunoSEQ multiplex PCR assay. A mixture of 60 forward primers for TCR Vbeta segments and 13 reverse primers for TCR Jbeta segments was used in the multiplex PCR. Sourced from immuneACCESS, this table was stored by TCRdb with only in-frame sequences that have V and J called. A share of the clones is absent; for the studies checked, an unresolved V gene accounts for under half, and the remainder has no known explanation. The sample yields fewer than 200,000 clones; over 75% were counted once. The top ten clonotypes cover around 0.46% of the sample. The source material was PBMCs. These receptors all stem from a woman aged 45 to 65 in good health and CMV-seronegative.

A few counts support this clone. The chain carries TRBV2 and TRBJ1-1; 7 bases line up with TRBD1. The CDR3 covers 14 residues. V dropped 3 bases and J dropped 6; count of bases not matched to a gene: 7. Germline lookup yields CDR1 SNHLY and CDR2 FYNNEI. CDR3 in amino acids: CASSETGLVAEAFF. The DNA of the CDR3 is TGTGCCAGCAGTGAGACAGGGTTGGTCGCTGAAGCTTTCTTT.

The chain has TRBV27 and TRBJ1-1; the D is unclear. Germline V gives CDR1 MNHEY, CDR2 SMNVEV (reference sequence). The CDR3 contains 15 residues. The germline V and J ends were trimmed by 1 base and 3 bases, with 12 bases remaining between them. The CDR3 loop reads CASSLWSGGDTEAFF. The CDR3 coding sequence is TGTGCCAGCAGTTTATGGTCTGGCGGGGACACTGAAGCTTTCTTT.

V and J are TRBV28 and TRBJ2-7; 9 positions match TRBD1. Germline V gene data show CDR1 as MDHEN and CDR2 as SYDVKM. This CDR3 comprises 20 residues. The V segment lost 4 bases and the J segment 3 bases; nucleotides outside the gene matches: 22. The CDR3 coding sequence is TGTGCCAGCAGTTATCCTCCCTTTCCGTCGAGGACAGGGGTCCTCTACGAGCAGTACTTC. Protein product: CASSYPPFPSRTGVLYEQYF.

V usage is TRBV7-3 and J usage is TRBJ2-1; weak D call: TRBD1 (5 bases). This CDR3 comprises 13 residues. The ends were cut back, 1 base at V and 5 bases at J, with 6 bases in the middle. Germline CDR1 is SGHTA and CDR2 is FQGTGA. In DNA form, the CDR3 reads TGTGCCAGCAGCTTAAACAGGAACAATGAGCAGTTCTTC. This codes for CASSLNRNNEQFF. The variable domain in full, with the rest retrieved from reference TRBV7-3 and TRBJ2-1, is GAGVSQTPSNKVTEKGKYVELRCDPISGHTALYWYRQSLGQGPEFLIYFQGTGAADDSGLPNDRFFAVRPEGSVSTLKIQRTERGDSAVYLCASSLNRNNEQFFGPGTRLTVL.

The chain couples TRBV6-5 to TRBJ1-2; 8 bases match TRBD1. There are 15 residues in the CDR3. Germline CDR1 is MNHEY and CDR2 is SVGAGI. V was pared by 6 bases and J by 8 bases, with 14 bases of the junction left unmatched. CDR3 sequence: CASRSRQGRLFGYTF. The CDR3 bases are TGTGCCAGCAGAAGCAGACAGGGGCGCCTTTTCGGCTACACCTTC.

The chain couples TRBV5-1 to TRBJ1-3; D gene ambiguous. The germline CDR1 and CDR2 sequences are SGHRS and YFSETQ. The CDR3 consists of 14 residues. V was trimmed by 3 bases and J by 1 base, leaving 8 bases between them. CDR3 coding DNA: TGCGCCAGCAGCTCGCACGGTTCTGGAAACACCATATATTTT. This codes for CASSSHGSGNTIYF.

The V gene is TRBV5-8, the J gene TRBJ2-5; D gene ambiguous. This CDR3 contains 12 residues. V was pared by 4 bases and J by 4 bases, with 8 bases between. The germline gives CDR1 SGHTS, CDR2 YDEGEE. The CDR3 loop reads CASSLLGETQYF. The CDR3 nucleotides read TGTGCCAGCAGCCTTCTCGGAGAGACCCAGTACTTC. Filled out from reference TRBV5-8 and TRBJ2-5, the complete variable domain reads EAGVTQSPTHLIKTRGQQATLRCSPISGHTSVYWYQQALGLGLQFLLWYDEGEERNRGNFPPRFSGRQFPNYSSELNVNALELEDSALYLCASSLLGETQYFGPGTRLLVL.

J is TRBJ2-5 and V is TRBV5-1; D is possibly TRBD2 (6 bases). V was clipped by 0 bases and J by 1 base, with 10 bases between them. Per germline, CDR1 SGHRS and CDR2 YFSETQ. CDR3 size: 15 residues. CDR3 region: CASSLAGATQETQYF. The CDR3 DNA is TGCGCCAGCAGCTTGGCGGGAGCAACCCAAGAGACCCAGTACTTC.

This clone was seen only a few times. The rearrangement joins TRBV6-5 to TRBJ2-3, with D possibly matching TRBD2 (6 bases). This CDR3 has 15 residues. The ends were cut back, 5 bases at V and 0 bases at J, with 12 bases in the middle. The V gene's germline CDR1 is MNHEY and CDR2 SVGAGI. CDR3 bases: TGTGCCAGCAGTAACGGGGGACTGAGCACAGATACGCAGTATTTT. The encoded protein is CASSNGGLSTDTQYF.

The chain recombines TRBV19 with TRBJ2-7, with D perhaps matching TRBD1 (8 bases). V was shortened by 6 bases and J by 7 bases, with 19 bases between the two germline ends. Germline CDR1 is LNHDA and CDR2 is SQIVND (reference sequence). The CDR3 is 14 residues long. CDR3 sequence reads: CASSQQGGVGEQYF. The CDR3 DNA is TGTGCCAGTAGCCAACAGGGGGGGGTCGGGGAGCAGTACTTC.

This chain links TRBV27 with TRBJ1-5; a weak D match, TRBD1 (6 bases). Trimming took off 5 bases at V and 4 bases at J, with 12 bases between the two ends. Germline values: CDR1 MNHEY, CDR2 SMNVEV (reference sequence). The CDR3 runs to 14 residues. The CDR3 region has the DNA TGTGCCAGCAGTCCTGAACAGGGTAATCAGCCCCAGCATTTT. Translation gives CASSPEQGNQPQHF.

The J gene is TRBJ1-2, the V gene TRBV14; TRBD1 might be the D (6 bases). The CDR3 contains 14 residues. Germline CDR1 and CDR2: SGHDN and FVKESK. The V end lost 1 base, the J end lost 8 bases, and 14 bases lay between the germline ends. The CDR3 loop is CASSQVGGARGYTF. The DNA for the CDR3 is TGTGCCAGCAGCCAAGTTGGGGGGGCTCGAGGCTACACCTTC.

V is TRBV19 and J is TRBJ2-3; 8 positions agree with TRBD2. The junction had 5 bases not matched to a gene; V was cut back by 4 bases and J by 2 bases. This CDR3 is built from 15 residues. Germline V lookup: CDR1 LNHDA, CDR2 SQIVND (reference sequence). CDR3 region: CASSTGGTITDTQYF. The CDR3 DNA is TGTGCCAGTAGTACGGGGGGGACTATCACAGATACGCAGTATTTT.

The CDR3 DNA reads TGTGCCAGCAGCTCCGACAGGGACTATGGCTACACCTTC. This gives the protein CASSSDRDYGYTF. J is TRBJ1-2 and V is TRBV6-5; 7 bases are a match to TRBD1. The CDR3 loop spans 13 amino acids. Germline CDR1 MNHEY, CDR2 SVGAGI. V lost 6 bases to trimming and J lost 3 bases; unmatched junction nucleotides: 4.

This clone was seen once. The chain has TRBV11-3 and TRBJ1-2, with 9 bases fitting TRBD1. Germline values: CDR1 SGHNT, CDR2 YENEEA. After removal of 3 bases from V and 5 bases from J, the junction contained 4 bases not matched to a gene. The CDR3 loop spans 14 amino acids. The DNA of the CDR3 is TGTGCCAGCAGCTTGGGACAGGGCCCTTATGGCTACACCTTC. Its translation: CASSLGQGPYGYTF.

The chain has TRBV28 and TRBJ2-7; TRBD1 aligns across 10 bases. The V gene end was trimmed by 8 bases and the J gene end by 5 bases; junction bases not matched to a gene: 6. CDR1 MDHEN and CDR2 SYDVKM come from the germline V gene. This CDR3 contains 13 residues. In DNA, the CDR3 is TGTGCCAGCGAGGGACAGGGGCGGGACGAGCAGTACTTC. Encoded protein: CASEGQGRDEQYF.

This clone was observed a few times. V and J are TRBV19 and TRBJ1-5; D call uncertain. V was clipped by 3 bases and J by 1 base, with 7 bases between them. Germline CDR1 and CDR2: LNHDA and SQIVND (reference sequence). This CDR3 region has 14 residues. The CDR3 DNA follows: TGTGCCAGTAGTATTGAGGGAAGCAATCAGCCCCAGCATTTT. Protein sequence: CASSIEGSNQPQHF.

The CDR3 loop is CATSRDGGRTEAFF. CDR3 DNA: TGTGCCACCAGCAGAGATGGGGGCAGGACTGAAGCTTTCTTT. The V and J genes are TRBV15 and TRBJ1-1, with TRBD1 as a possible D gene (6 bases). The CDR3 totals 14 residues. V was shortened by 0 bases and J by 5 bases, with 10 bases between the two germline ends. CDR1 and CDR2 (germline): LNHNV, YYDKDF (reference sequence).

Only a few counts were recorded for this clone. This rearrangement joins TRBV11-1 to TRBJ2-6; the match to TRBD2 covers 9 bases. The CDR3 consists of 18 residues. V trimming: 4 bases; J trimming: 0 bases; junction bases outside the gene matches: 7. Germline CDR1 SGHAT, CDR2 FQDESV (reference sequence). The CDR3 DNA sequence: TGTGCCAGCAGCTCTCCTAGCGGGATTCCCTCTGGGGCCAACGTCCTGACTTTC. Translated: CASSSPSGIPSGANVLTF.

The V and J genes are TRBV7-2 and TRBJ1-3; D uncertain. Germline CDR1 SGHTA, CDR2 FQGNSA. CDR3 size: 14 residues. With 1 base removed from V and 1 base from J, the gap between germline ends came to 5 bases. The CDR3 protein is CASSLGESGNTIYF. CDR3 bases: TGTGCCAGCAGCTTAGGGGAGTCTGGAAACACCATATATTTT. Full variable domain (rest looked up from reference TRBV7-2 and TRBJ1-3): GAGVSQSPSNKVTEKGKDVELRCDPISGHTALYWYRQSLGQGLEFLIYFQGNSAPDKSGLPSDRFSAERTGGSVSTLTIQRTQQEDSAVYLCASSLGESGNTIYFGEGSWLTVV.

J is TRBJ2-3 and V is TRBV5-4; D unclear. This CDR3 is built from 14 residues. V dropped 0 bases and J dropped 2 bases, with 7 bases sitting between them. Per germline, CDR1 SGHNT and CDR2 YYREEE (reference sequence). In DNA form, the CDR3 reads TGTGCCAGCAGCTTGGAGCTTCCCACAGATACGCAGTATTTT. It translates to CASSLELPTDTQYF.

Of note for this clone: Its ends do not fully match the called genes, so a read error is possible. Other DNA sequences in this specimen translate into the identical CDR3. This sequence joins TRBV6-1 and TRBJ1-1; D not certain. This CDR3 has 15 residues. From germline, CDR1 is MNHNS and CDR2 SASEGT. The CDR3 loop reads CASSEARALNTEAFF. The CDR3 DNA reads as TGTGCCAGTAGTGAAGCCCGAGCCCTGAACACTGAAGCTTTCTTT.

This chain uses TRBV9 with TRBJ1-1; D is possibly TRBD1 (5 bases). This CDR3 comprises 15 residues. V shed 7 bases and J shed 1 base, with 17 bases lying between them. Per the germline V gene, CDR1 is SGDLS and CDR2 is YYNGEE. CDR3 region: CASAQPPGPNTEAFF. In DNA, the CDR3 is TGTGCCAGCGCCCAGCCCCCAGGGCCGAACACTGAAGCTTTCTTT.

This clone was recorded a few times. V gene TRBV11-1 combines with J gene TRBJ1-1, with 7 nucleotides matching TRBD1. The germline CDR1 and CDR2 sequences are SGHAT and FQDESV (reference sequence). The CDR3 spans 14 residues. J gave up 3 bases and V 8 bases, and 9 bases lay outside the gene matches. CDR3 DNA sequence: TGTGCCAGCGGATCACAGGGGTTGGACACTGAAGCTTTCTTT. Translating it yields CASGSQGLDTEAFF. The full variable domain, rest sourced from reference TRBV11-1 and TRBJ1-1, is EAEVAQSPRYKITEKSQAVAFWCDPISGHATLYWYRQILGQGPELLVQFQDESVVDDSQLPKDRFSAERLKGVDSTLKIQPAELGDSAMYLCASGSQGLDTEAFFGQGTRLTVV.

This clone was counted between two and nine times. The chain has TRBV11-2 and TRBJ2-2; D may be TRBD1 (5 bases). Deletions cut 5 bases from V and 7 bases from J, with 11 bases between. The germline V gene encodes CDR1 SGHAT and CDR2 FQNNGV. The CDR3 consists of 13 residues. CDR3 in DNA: TGTGCCAGCAGCCTCACTACAGGCGGGGAGCTGTTTTTT. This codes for CASSLTTGGELFF.

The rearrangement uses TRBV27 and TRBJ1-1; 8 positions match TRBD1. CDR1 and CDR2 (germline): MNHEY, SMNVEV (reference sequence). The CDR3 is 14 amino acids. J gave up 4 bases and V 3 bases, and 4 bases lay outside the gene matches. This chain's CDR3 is CASSFWDRTTEAFF. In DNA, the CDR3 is TGTGCCAGCAGTTTCTGGGACAGGACCACTGAAGCTTTCTTT.

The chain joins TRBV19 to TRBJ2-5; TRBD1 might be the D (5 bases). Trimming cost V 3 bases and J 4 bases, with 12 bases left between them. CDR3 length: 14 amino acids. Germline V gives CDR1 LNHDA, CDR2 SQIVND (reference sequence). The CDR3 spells CASSIRALGETQYF. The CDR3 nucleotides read TGTGCCAGTAGTATCAGGGCCCTGGGAGAGACCCAGTACTTC.